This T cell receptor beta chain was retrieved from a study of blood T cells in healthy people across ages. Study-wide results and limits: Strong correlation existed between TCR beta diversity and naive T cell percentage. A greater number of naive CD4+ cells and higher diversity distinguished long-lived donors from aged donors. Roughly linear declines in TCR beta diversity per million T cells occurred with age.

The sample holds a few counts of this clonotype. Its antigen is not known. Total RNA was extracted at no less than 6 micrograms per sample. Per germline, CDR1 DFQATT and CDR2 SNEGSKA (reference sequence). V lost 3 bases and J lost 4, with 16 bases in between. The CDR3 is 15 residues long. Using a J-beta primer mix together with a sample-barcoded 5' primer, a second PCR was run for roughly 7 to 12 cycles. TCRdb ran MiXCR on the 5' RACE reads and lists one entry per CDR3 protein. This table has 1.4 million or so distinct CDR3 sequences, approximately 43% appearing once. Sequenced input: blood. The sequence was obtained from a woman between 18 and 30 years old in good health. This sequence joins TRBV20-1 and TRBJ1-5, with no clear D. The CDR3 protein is CSARRAGAGNQPQHF. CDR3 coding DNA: TGCAGTGCTAGGAGGGCGGGCGCGGGTAATCAGCCCCAGCATTTT.